This entry describes one T cell receptor (beta chain). Germline values: CDR1 DFQATT, CDR2 SNEGSKA (reference sequence). The trim removed 5 bases at V and 5 bases at J, leaving 4 bases unmatched. The CDR3 totals 13 residues. The sample belongs to a study of response to subunit inactivated influenza vaccine. Each CDR3 protein is one row after TCRdb ran MiXCR on the RT-PCR reads. This sample has approximately 700,000 distinct CDR3 sequences; 15% to 18% occur once, and the top ten carry around 10%. The chain carries TRBV20-1 and TRBJ2-3, with 10 bases aligning to TRBD2. This sequence originates from a man aged 45-65 years who received an inactivated influenza vaccine. This specimen consisted of PBMCs from blood, obtained roughly 12 days after vaccination. In DNA form, the CDR3 reads TGCAGTGCTCGTAGCGGGAGGTTAGATACGCAGTATTTT. It yields the protein CSARSGRLDTQYF.